The clone carrying this T cell receptor beta chain turned up a few times. Its specificity is unknown. The treatment was: roughly 19 received Ad26.COV2.S at low or high dose, single or two shots; about 5 received placebo; per-sample allocation not given. It was on day 63 after the first vaccine or placebo injection that samples were taken. Measured with immunoSEQ multiplex PCR; TCRdb has only the in-frame clones, and not every one. Among 300,000 to 350,000 clones, around nine tenths were seen once, and the ten largest hold under 6%. These data are taken from a study of Ad26.COV2.S vaccination and SARS-CoV-2 variants. General observations from the study: In vaccinated individuals, spike-specific CD8+ and CD4+ T cell responses reportedly displayed substantial breadth. Total T cell responses, in the TCR breadth and depth analyses, may have been underestimated.

The CDR3 is made up of 14 amino acids. The ends were cut back, 4 bases at V and 1 base at J, with 13 bases in the middle. Germline CDR1 and CDR2: GTSNPN and SVGIG (reference sequence). This rearrangement joins TRBV30 to TRBJ2-5; D might be TRBD1 (5 bases). The TCR originated in a person aged 18-60 years who received the Ad26.COV2.S COVID-19 vaccine or a placebo. Sequenced here: peripheral blood, sampled in a trial of Ad26.COV2.S vaccine versus placebo. The CDR3 region has the DNA TGTGCCTGGAAGTTTAAGGGGCCCCAAGAGACCCAGTACTTC. It is translated as CAWKFKGPQETQYF.